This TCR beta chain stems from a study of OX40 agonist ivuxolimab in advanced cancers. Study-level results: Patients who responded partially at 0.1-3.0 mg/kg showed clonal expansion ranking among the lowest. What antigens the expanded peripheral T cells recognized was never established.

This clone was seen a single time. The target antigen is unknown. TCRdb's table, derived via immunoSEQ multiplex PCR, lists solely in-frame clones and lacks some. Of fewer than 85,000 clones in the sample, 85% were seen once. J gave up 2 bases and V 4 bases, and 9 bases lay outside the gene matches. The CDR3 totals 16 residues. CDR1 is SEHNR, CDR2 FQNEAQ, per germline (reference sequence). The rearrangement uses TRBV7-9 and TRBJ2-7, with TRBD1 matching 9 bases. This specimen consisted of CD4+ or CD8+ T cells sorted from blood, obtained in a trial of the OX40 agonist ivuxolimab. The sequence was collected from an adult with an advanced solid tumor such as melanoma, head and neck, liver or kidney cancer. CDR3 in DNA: TGTGCCAGCAGCTCCCCGGGACAGGGTTCTACCTACGAGCAGTACTTC. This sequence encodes CASSSPGQGSTYEQYF.